These 30 T cell receptor beta chains originate from one sample sequenced in a study of blood T cell repertoires in COVID-19. Libraries were prepared by immunoSEQ multiplex PCR; TCRdb keeps only in-frame clonotypes and omits some of them. Here the sample spans a few hundred thousand clones, about 89% being singletons. What was sequenced was peripheral blood. These TCRs come from a woman between 40 and 55 years old who had recovered from COVID-19.

The J gene is TRBJ2-2, the V gene TRBV30; D is uncertain. CDR1 GTSNPN and CDR2 SVGIG come from the germline V gene (reference sequence). The CDR3 totals 12 residues. Trimming removed 2 bases from V and 3 bases from J, with 4 bases in between. CDR3 nucleotides: TGTGCCTGGAGTATATACACCGGGGAGCTGTTTTTT. Its protein product is CAWSIYTGELFF. The full variable domain, its missing parts supplied by reference TRBV30 and TRBJ2-2, is SQTIHQWPATLVQPVGSPLSLECTVEGTSNPNLYWYRQAAGRGLQLLFYSVGIGQISSEVPQNLSASRPQDRQFILSSKKLLLSDSGFYLCAWSIYTGELFFGEGSRLTVL.

The chain employs TRBV19 and TRBJ2-1, with 8 bases aligning to TRBD1. Germline lookup yields CDR1 LNHDA and CDR2 SQIVND (reference sequence). Losses at the gene ends were 5 bases for V and 4 bases for J; bases not matched to a gene: 4. The CDR3 extends over 14 amino acids. The CDR3 nucleotides read TGTGCCAGTAGTCTCGGACAGGGATACAATGAGCAGTTCTTC. Translating gives CASSLGQGYNEQFF.

The chain joins TRBV4-1 to TRBJ2-5; D is unclear. The CDR3 covers 14 residues. Trimming took 0 bases from V and 2 from J, leaving 7 bases between them. Germline CDR1 is MGHRA and CDR2 is YSYEKL. The CDR3 DNA follows: TGCGCCAGCAGCCAAGAGACTGTACAAGAGACCCAGTACTTC. It is translated as CASSQETVQETQYF.

The chain has TRBV9 and TRBJ2-3; 7 bases are a match to TRBD2. The trim removed 3 bases at V and 3 bases at J, leaving 7 bases unmatched. The length of the CDR3 is 15 residues. Germline loops: CDR1 SGDLS, CDR2 YYNGEE. The CDR3 DNA is TGTGCCAGCAGCGGGAGAGCGGGGTGGACAGATACGCAGTATTTT. It codes for CASSGRAGWTDTQYF.

The CDR3 protein is CASSPGGGEYTEAFF. The CDR3 DNA is TGTGCCAGCAGCCCCGGGGGGGGTGAATACACTGAAGCTTTCTTT. The chain links TRBV11-1 to TRBJ1-1, with D possibly TRBD1 on 5 matching bases. The length of the CDR3 is 15 residues. Germline V gene sequence: CDR1 SGHAT, CDR2 FQDESV (reference sequence). Between the trimmed V and J ends, which lost 5 bases and 3 bases, there was a span of 16 bases.

The chain has TRBV9 and TRBJ1-4; D not resolved. The V end was cut by 0 bases, the J end by 6 bases, with 9 bases between. Germline V CDR1 and CDR2: SGDLS, YYNGEE. The CDR3 extends over 14 amino acids. DNA for the CDR3: TGTGCCAGCAGCGTAGGGAACAGAGATGAAAAACTGTTTTTT. It specifies CASSVGNRDEKLFF.

The rearrangement uses TRBV27 and TRBJ1-1; D is perhaps TRBD1 (6 bases). V lost 6 bases to trimming and J lost 3 bases, with 17 bases between them. CDR3 size: 15 residues. Per the germline V gene, CDR1 is MNHEY and CDR2 is SMNVEV (reference sequence). CDR3 in amino acids: CASRTRQAGDTEAFF. CDR3 in DNA: TGTGCCAGCAGGACACGACAGGCGGGCGACACTGAAGCTTTCTTT.

V gene TRBV30 combines with J gene TRBJ1-5, with a possible D match to TRBD1 (6 bases). The CDR3 contains 14 residues. Trimming left V 2 bases short and J 3 bases short, with 11 bases between. Germline-derived CDR1 and CDR2 are GTSNPN and SVGIG (reference sequence). The CDR3 bases are TGTGCCTGGAGTCCCGGACAGTTCAATCAGCCCCAGCATTTT. It yields the protein CAWSPGQFNQPQHF.

The chain carries TRBV27 and TRBJ2-2; a weak D match, TRBD1 (5 bases). Trimming removed 8 bases at V and 1 base at J, with 11 bases between. This CDR3 is built from 14 residues. CDR1 is MNHEY and CDR2 is SMNVEV in the germline V gene (reference sequence). CDR3 DNA sequence: TGTGCCAGCGCTACGACAGTGAACACCGGGGAGCTGTTTTTT. Translated, it gives CASATTVNTGELFF.

The CDR3 loop reads CASSWGQGEGTGELFF. The DNA for the CDR3 is TGTGCCAGCAGCTGGGGACAGGGAGAGGGTACCGGGGAGCTGTTTTTT. The gene calls are TRBV5-5 and TRBJ2-2; 9 bases line up with TRBD1. The germline gives CDR1 SGHKS, CDR2 YYEKEE (reference sequence). V dropped 3 bases and J dropped 5; count of bases not matched to a gene: 8. The CDR3 loop spans 16 amino acids.

The chain has TRBV19 and TRBJ1-5; 10 bases align to TRBD1. The CDR3 runs to 16 residues. Germline CDR1 and CDR2: LNHDA and SQIVND (reference sequence). With V trimmed by 4 bases and J by 4 bases, 7 bases remained unmatched. As DNA, the CDR3 is TGTGCCAGTAGTACACGACCGGGACAGGGGAATCAGCCCCAGCATTTT. Encoded protein: CASSTRPGQGNQPQHF.

The rearrangement links TRBV6-5 to TRBJ1-1; 11 bases are shared with TRBD1. The CDR3 has 15 amino acids. CDR1 is MNHEY and CDR2 is SVGAGI in the germline V gene. V shed 7 bases, J shed 5 bases, and the junction held 9 bases outside the gene matches. CDR3: CASTLGGQGGTEAFF. CDR3 coding DNA: TGTGCCAGCACCCTGGGGGGACAGGGGGGGACTGAAGCTTTCTTT.

The chain combines TRBV6-2 or TRBV6-3 with TRBJ2-4; TRBD1 agrees at 7 bases. Germline assignment: CDR1 MNHEY and CDR2 SVGEGT. V dropped 2 bases and J dropped 11; count of bases not matched to a gene: 6. The CDR3 runs 13 residues. The CDR3 spells CASSYPTGWVQYF. CDR3 in DNA: TGTGCCAGCAGTTACCCGACAGGGTGGGTTCAGTACTTC.

The chain joins TRBV18 to TRBJ2-2; unclear D gene. The germline V and J ends were trimmed by 1 base and 6 bases, with 6 bases remaining between them. The CDR3 runs to 13 residues. CDR1 is KGHSH and CDR2 is LQKENI in the germline V gene. The DNA for the CDR3 is TGTGCCAGCTCACCACGTCCGGCCGGGGAGCTGTTTTTT. Residues: CASSPRPAGELFF.

In DNA, the CDR3 is TGTGCCAGTAGTCTGGACAGGGTCTATGGCTACACCTTC. Residues: CASSLDRVYGYTF. The chain recombines TRBV19 with TRBJ1-2; 8 bases line up with TRBD1. This CDR3 is 13 amino acids long. With 5 bases clipped from V and 4 bases from J, the junction kept 3 bases outside the gene matches. The germline CDR1 and CDR2 sequences are LNHDA and SQIVND (reference sequence).

This chain uses TRBV25-1 with TRBJ2-2, with 10 nucleotides matching TRBD2. CDR1 and CDR2 (germline): MGHDK, SYGVNS. The CDR3 covers 16 residues. V lost 3 bases, J lost 4 bases, and 5 bases stayed unmatched. The DNA of the CDR3 is TGTGCCAGCAGTGACTGGACTAGCGGACGCACCGGGGAGCTGTTTTTT. As protein: CASSDWTSGRTGELFF.

This clone was seen a single time. The genes are TRBV12-5 and TRBJ1-6; D gene ambiguous. V dropped 7 bases and J dropped 2 bases, with 21 bases sitting between them. This CDR3 comprises 18 residues. Per the germline V gene, CDR1 is LGHNT and CDR2 is FRNRAP. The CDR3 coding sequence is TGTGCTAGTGCCCTCGGTCAGCCACTAGCCGCCTATAATTCACCCCTCCACTTT. Translating it yields CASALGQPLAAYNSPLHF.

The chain joins TRBV28 to TRBJ1-2; 9 nucleotides match TRBD1. The germline V gene encodes CDR1 MDHEN and CDR2 SYDVKM. The V gene end was trimmed by 7 bases and the J gene end by 4 bases; junction bases not matched to a gene: 4. This CDR3 region has 13 residues. CDR3 bases: TGTGCCAGCACCCGGGACAGGGTCTATGGCTACACCTTC. Translation: CASTRDRVYGYTF.

The rearrangement joins TRBV7-3 to TRBJ2-5; 13 positions match TRBD2. Trimming took 4 bases from V and 5 from J; bases not matched to a gene: 10. Per germline, CDR1 SGHTA and CDR2 FQGTGA. The CDR3 contains 17 residues. The CDR3 nucleotides read TGTGCCAGCAGCTCCGGACTAGCGGGAGCGGTAGGGGAGACCCAGTACTTC. It specifies CASSSGLAGAVGETQYF.

In the case of this clone: A junction end diverges from the germline sequence, so it may reflect a read error. This chain connects TRBV19 to TRBJ2-1; 11 bases line up with TRBD2. The CDR3 is 15 amino acids. The germline gives CDR1 LNHDA, CDR2 SQIVND (reference sequence). The CDR3 DNA sequence: TGTGCCAGCAGTACTAGCGGGAGTCCCTACAATGAGCAGTTCTTC. This codes for CASSTSGSPYNEQFF.

V gene TRBV24-1 combines with J gene TRBJ2-5, with 9 positions matching TRBD2. Germline lookup yields CDR1 KGHDR and CDR2 SFDVKD. The CDR3 runs 17 residues. V dropped 3 bases and J dropped 2; count of bases not matched to a gene: 9. DNA of the CDR3: TGTGCCACCAGTGATCCCGGTAGCGGGAGTGAGCAAGAGACCCAGTACTTC. Its translation: CATSDPGSGSEQETQYF.

This chain links TRBV18 with TRBJ1-2, with 12 bases matching TRBD1. The CDR3 consists of 14 residues. Germline CDR1 is KGHSH and CDR2 is LQKENI. Germline trimming cut 5 bases from V and 6 bases from J; bases unmatched to any gene: 4. The CDR3 DNA is TGTGCCAGCTCAACCGGGACAGGGGGCAATGGCTACACCTTC. Its translation: CASSTGTGGNGYTF.

J is TRBJ2-3 and V is TRBV2; 7 bases are a match to TRBD2. The CDR3 covers 15 residues. Germline V lookup: CDR1 SNHLY, CDR2 FYNNEI. Losses at the gene ends were 6 bases for V and 0 bases for J; bases not matched to a gene: 6. The CDR3 DNA follows: TGTGCCAGCAGCGGGACTAACCCTAGCACAGATACGCAGTATTTT. It encodes CASSGTNPSTDTQYF.

V and J are TRBV4-1 and TRBJ2-2; 8 bases align to TRBD1. CDR1 and CDR2 (germline): MGHRA, YSYEKL. The CDR3 spans 16 residues. Unmatched junction bases numbered 10, after V lost 3 bases and J lost 7 bases. Written as DNA, the CDR3 is TGCGCCAGCAGCCAGGCGACAGGGGTGCAGAGCGGGGAGCTGTTTTTT. Its translation: CASSQATGVQSGELFF.

In DNA form, the CDR3 reads TGTGCCAGCAGCTTAGGGGGGACAGGAAACACCGGGGAGCTGTTTTTT. This sequence encodes CASSLGGTGNTGELFF. The gene calls are TRBV7-2 and TRBJ2-2; 8 bases align to TRBD1. V was pared by 1 base and J by 2 bases, with 3 bases of the junction left unmatched. CDR1 and CDR2 (germline): SGHTA, FQGNSA. This CDR3 has 16 amino acids.

The chain is built from TRBV4-2 and TRBJ2-2, with D perhaps matching TRBD2 (6 bases). The CDR3 consists of 15 residues. V was shortened by 4 bases and J by 1 base, with 10 bases between the two germline ends. Germline CDR1 LGHNA, CDR2 YNFKEQ. CDR3 sequence (DNA): TGTGCCAGCAGCCCTGGGACTCTGAACACCGGGGAGCTGTTTTTT. Its protein product is CASSPGTLNTGELFF.

This chain uses TRBV24-1 with TRBJ2-7; 9 bases fit TRBD1. This CDR3 has 12 residues. The germline gives CDR1 KGHDR, CDR2 SFDVKD. After removal of 5 bases from V and 5 bases from J, the junction contained 0 bases not matched to a gene. The CDR3 loop is CATSGTGDEQYF. CDR3 bases: TGTGCCACCAGTGGGACAGGGGACGAGCAGTACTTC.

This clone appeared a few times. The chain is built from TRBV18 and TRBJ1-2, with 7 bases lining up with TRBD1. This CDR3 has 16 amino acids. The J segment lost 3 bases and the V segment lost 4 bases, leaving 11 bases of the junction unmatched. CDR1 is KGHSH and CDR2 is LQKENI in the germline V gene. The CDR3 here is CASSLPRDRVDYGYTF. CDR3 sequence (DNA): TGTGCCAGCTCACTGCCCCGTGACAGGGTTGACTATGGCTACACCTTC.

A single count supports this clone. The chain links TRBV6-5 to TRBJ1-3; no clear D gene. The ends were cut back, 7 bases at V and 0 bases at J, with 10 bases in the middle. The CDR3 is 14 residues long. The germline CDR1 and CDR2 sequences are MNHEY and SVGAGI. CDR3 region: CASNRVYSGNTIYF. The CDR3 DNA reads as TGTGCCAGCAACCGGGTATACTCTGGAAACACCATATATTTT.

The CDR3 protein is CASSFSLNGYTF. CDR3 coding DNA: TGTGCCAGCAGCTTTAGTCTTAATGGCTACACCTTC. The V gene is TRBV7-9, the J gene TRBJ1-2; D is undetermined. V lost 3 bases to trimming and J lost 6 bases, with 8 bases between them. The germline V gene encodes CDR1 SEHNR and CDR2 FQNEAQ (reference sequence). This CDR3 has 12 residues. The full variable domain, its missing parts supplied by reference TRBV7-9 and TRBJ1-2, is DTGVSQNPRHKITKRGQNVTFRCDPISEHNRLYWYRQTLGQGPEFLTYFQNEAQLEKSRLLSDRFSAERPKGSFSTLEIQRTEQGDSAMYLCASSFSLNGYTFGSGTRLTVV.